The 30 T cell receptor beta chains reported below all come from one sample, sequenced in a study of vaccination effects on CD4 cells after COVID-19. Using viral peptide pools, the ViraFEST assay grew out antigen-specific CD4+ T cells prior to sequencing. Following 10 days of culture, CD4+ T cells were isolated. Each participant received a vaccine that was either BNT162b2 or mRNA-1273, given as two doses. No cognate antigen is known for these TCRs. Some clones are missing from TCRdb's copy, which holds only in-frame ones; the method was immunoSEQ multiplex PCR. The sample includes about 24,000 clones, approximately 72% seen only once; the top ten take roughly a tenth. Sequenced here: CD4+ T cells from PBMCs cultured with HCoV-NL63 spike peptides, sampled after COVID-19 vaccination. These TCRs come from a human donor who received a COVID-19 vaccine.

The chain joins TRBV3-1 (or the pseudogene TRBV3-2) to TRBJ1-1, with D maybe TRBD1 (6 bases). Germline CDR1 and CDR2: LGHDT and YNNKEL (reference sequence). V shed 4 bases and J shed 7 bases, with 13 bases lying between them. There are 13 residues in the CDR3. DNA of the CDR3: TGTGCCAGCAGCCGGAACAGGGTGGGTGAAGCTTTCTTT. Translated: CASSRNRVGEAFF.

This clone was detected only once. V usage is TRBV19 and J usage is TRBJ1-1, with D perhaps matching TRBD1 (5 bases). Germline values: CDR1 LNHDA, CDR2 SQIVND (reference sequence). The length of the CDR3 is 16 residues. The V gene lost 7 bases and the J gene lost 2 bases, with 20 bases spanning the gap. Written as DNA, the CDR3 is TGTGCCAGTACTCCATCGCCTGGGCAGGGCAACACTGAAGCTTTCTTT. It is translated as CASTPSPGQGNTEAFF.

This clone was seen once. The gene calls are TRBV18 and TRBJ1-6; 9 bases agree with TRBD1. Germline lookup yields CDR1 KGHSH and CDR2 LQKENI. After removal of 6 bases from V and 8 bases from J, the junction contained 14 bases not matched to a gene. The length of the CDR3 is 17 residues. DNA for the CDR3: TGTGCCAGCTCGCTCTACACCGGGGGACAGGGAGATTCACCCCTCCACTTT. Translating it yields CASSLYTGGQGDSPLHF. Drawing the rest from reference TRBV18 and TRBJ1-6, the complete variable domain is NAGVMQNPRHLVRRRGQEARLRCSPMKGHSHVYWYRQLPEEGLKFMVYLQKENIIDESGMPKERFSAEFPKEGPSILRIQQVVRGDSAAYFCASSLYTGGQGDSPLHFGNGTRLTVT.

The J gene is TRBJ1-2, the V gene TRBV5-6, with TRBD1 as a possible D gene (5 bases). In germline, CDR1 is SGHDT, CDR2 YYEEEE. The CDR3 is 13 residues long. Trimming shortened V by 0 bases and J by 6 bases, and 9 bases separated the two germline ends. CDR3 residues: CASSLGGVNGYTF. The CDR3 nucleotides are TGTGCCAGCAGCTTGGGGGGGGTAAATGGCTACACCTTC.

This clone was observed a few times. The V gene is TRBV4-1, the J gene TRBJ2-7; 10 nucleotides match TRBD2. This CDR3 is 17 amino acids long. Germline CDR1 and CDR2: MGHRA and YSYEKL. The trim removed 4 bases at V and 0 bases at J, leaving 9 bases unmatched. The CDR3 nucleotides are TGCGCCAGCAGCCTCTACCCTAGCGGGGGCAGCTCCTACGAGCAGTACTTC. This gives the protein CASSLYPSGGSSYEQYF.

The chain uses TRBV4-2 and TRBJ1-5; D possibly corresponds to TRBD1 (6 bases). Germline V CDR1 and CDR2: LGHNA, YNFKEQ. Trimming shortened V by 2 bases and J by 2 bases, and 13 bases separated the two germline ends. The CDR3 has 16 amino acids. CDR3 bases: TGTGCCAGCAGCCAAAGGGGGGGGGCTGGCAATCAGCCCCAGCATTTT. Translating it yields CASSQRGGAGNQPQHF.

The chain links TRBV6-4 to TRBJ1-1; D unclear. Germline-derived CDR1 and CDR2 are MRHNA and SNTAGT. The CDR3 has 13 residues. V lost 6 bases and J lost 1, with 9 bases in between. The CDR3 coding sequence is TGTGCCAGCAGCATTGCCCAGAACACTGAAGCTTTCTTT. This gives the protein CASSIAQNTEAFF.

This clone appeared a single time. J is TRBJ1-1 and V is TRBV9; 9 bases map to TRBD1. The CDR3 covers 14 residues. V shed 0 bases and J 6 bases; nucleotides not matched to a gene: 3. The germline gives CDR1 SGDLS, CDR2 YYNGEE. CDR3 loop: CASSVEGQGPEAFF. The CDR3, as DNA: TGTGCCAGCAGCGTAGAGGGACAGGGCCCTGAAGCTTTCTTT. Full variable domain (remainder filled in from reference TRBV9 and TRBJ1-1): DSGVTQTPKHLITATGQRVTLRCSPRSGDLSVYWYQQSLDQGLQFLIQYYNGEERAKGNILERFSAQQFPDLHSELNLSSLELGDSALYFCASSVEGQGPEAFFGQGTRLTVV.

V is TRBV6-4 and J is TRBJ2-3, with D possibly TRBD1 on 6 matching bases. The CDR3 is 15 amino acids. Germline loops: CDR1 MRHNA, CDR2 SNTAGT. V was pared by 5 bases and J by 4 bases, with 16 bases between. The CDR3 nucleotides are TGTGCCAGCAGTCAGACAGGAGAGCCCCCAGATACGCAGTATTTT. It specifies CASSQTGEPPDTQYF.

The chain joins TRBV7-6 to TRBJ1-1, with D unclear. CDR1 and CDR2 from the germline V gene are SGHVS and FNYEAQ. This CDR3 is built from 13 residues. V was shortened by 5 bases and J by 4 bases, with 11 bases between the two germline ends. The CDR3 protein is CASSQRGVTEAFF. CDR3 bases: TGTGCCAGCAGCCAAAGAGGAGTCACTGAAGCTTTCTTT. Full variable domain (missing parts from reference TRBV7-6 and TRBJ1-1): GAGVSQSPRYKVTKRGQDVALRCDPISGHVSLYWYRQALGQGPEFLTYFNYEAQQDKSGLPNDRFSAERPEGSISTLTIQRTEQRDSAMYRCASSQRGVTEAFFGQGTRLTVV.

V usage is TRBV4-2 and J usage is TRBJ2-7; TRBD2 is a possible D gene (6 bases). Germline values: CDR1 LGHNA, CDR2 YNFKEQ. V was trimmed by 3 bases and J by 3 bases, leaving 12 bases between them. The CDR3 has 14 residues. The CDR3 is CASSQMGGNYEQYF. The CDR3 DNA follows: TGTGCCAGCAGCCAGATGGGCGGGAACTACGAGCAGTACTTC.

The chain is built from TRBV2 and TRBJ1-2, with TRBD1 matching over 7 bases. The V segment lost 2 bases and the J segment 7 bases; nucleotides outside the gene matches: 7. The CDR3 length is 14 residues. Germline-derived CDR1 and CDR2 are SNHLY and FYNNEI. The CDR3 here is CASSELQGIGGYTF. CDR3 DNA sequence: TGTGCCAGCAGTGAACTACAGGGGATCGGTGGCTACACCTTC.

This chain connects TRBV27 to TRBJ2-6; tentatively, D is TRBD2 (5 bases). V lost 3 bases and J 3 bases, leaving 9 bases between the germline ends. CDR1 and CDR2 from the germline V gene are MNHEY and SMNVEV (reference sequence). CDR3 size: 15 residues. CDR3 amino acids: CASSFIGVGANVLTF. CDR3 DNA sequence: TGTGCCAGCAGTTTCATCGGGGTTGGGGCCAACGTCCTGACTTTC.

The chain employs TRBV19 and TRBJ1-4; a weak D match, TRBD1 (6 bases). The V gene lost 4 bases and the J gene lost 0 bases, with 15 bases spanning the gap. Germline CDR1 is LNHDA and CDR2 is SQIVND (reference sequence). The CDR3 spans 17 residues. DNA of the CDR3: TGTGCCAGTAGTAAATACAGGGCCCCTGCAACTAATGAAAAACTGTTTTTT. Its translation is CASSKYRAPATNEKLFF. Variable domain in full (rest from reference TRBV19 and TRBJ1-4): DGGITQSPKYLFRKEGQNVTLSCEQNLNHDAMYWYRQDPGQGLRLIYYSQIVNDFQKGDIAEGYSVSREKKESFPLTVTSAQKNPTAFYLCASSKYRAPATNEKLFFGSGTQLSVL.

The chain has TRBV29-1 and TRBJ1-1, with D possibly being TRBD1 (6 bases). V was trimmed by 6 bases and J by 1 base, leaving 9 bases between them. This CDR3 comprises 12 residues. Germline values: CDR1 SQVTM, CDR2 ANQGSEA. CDR3 nucleotides: TGCAGCGTCAGGACAGAGAACACTGAAGCTTTCTTT. Translated: CSVRTENTEAFF.

The V gene is TRBV4-1, the J gene TRBJ1-1, with a tentative D call TRBD1 (6 bases). V lost 8 bases to trimming and J lost 4 bases, with 20 bases between them. This CDR3 region has 15 residues. Germline V CDR1 and CDR2: MGHRA, YSYEKL. CDR3 in DNA: TGCGCCAGCCAGTCGCAGGGGTCCAGGCGCACTGAAGCTTTCTTT. It codes for CASQSQGSRRTEAFF.

This rearrangement joins TRBV29-1 to TRBJ1-1, with 7 bases identical to TRBD1. This CDR3 contains 13 residues. Germline V CDR1 and CDR2: SQVTM, ANQGSEA. After removal of 7 bases from V and 5 bases from J, the junction contained 10 bases not matched to a gene. CDR3 region: CSAGRQGGTEAFF. The CDR3 DNA reads as TGCAGCGCCGGTAGGCAGGGGGGAACTGAAGCTTTCTTT.

V is TRBV9 and J is TRBJ1-5, with D unclear. The CDR3 extends over 15 amino acids. The germline CDR1 and CDR2 sequences are SGDLS and YYNGEE. Trimming took off 0 bases at V and 5 bases at J, with 12 bases between the two ends. In nucleotides, the CDR3 is TGTGCCAGCAGCGTAGGGGCAGCCTACTATCAGCCCCAGCATTTT. Its translation: CASSVGAAYYQPQHF.

The chain links TRBV3-1 (or the pseudogene TRBV3-2) to TRBJ1-4, with TRBD1 as a possible D gene (6 bases). V lost 6 bases and J lost 6, with 17 bases in between. Germline V gene data show CDR1 as LGHDT and CDR2 as YNNKEL (reference sequence). This CDR3 is built from 15 residues. The CDR3 DNA is TGTGCCAGCAGTCTACCCGGGACATCCTATGAAAAACTGTTTTTT. This codes for CASSLPGTSYEKLFF.

By share, this clone ranks as medium-sized. This chain joins TRBV27 and TRBJ1-2, with 8 bases matching TRBD1. CDR1 is MNHEY and CDR2 is SMNVEV in the germline V gene (reference sequence). With 6 bases clipped from V and 6 bases from J, the junction kept 6 bases outside the gene matches. This CDR3 contains 13 residues. CDR3 sequence (DNA): TGTGCCAGCAGCCTCAGGGGGCAGGATGGCTACACCTTC. Its protein is CASSLRGQDGYTF.

This sequence joins TRBV29-1 and TRBJ2-5, with a weak D call TRBD1 (6 bases). V was pared by 7 bases and J by 4 bases, with 16 bases between. This CDR3 spans 13 amino acids. Germline V lookup: CDR1 SQVTM, CDR2 ANQGSEA. CDR3 in DNA: TGCAGCGCCCCTTCGGTGGGGGCAGAGACCCAGTACTTC. Its translation: CSAPSVGAETQYF.

V gene TRBV12-3 or TRBV12-4 combines with J gene TRBJ1-1, with D unclear. This CDR3 comprises 12 residues. The V end lost 6 bases, the J end lost 6 bases, and 11 bases lay between the germline ends. The CDR3 region has the DNA TGTGCCAGCAGCCTGGGATTCTCTGAAGCTTTCTTT. It specifies CASSLGFSEAFF.

This clone was detected once. The J gene is TRBJ1-5, the V gene TRBV19; D is unclear. This CDR3 spans 12 amino acids. Trimming stripped 7 bases from V and 4 bases from J, with 8 bases between. The germline CDR1 and CDR2 sequences are LNHDA and SQIVND (reference sequence). DNA of the CDR3: TGTGCCAGTAAGTTCCTTAATCAGCCCCAGCATTTT. Translated, it gives CASKFLNQPQHF.

The chain recombines TRBV2 with TRBJ2-2, with TRBD1 identical over 7 bases. In germline, CDR1 is SNHLY, CDR2 FYNNEI. This CDR3 contains 12 residues. Unmatched junction bases numbered 3, after V lost 6 bases and J lost 8 bases. In nucleotides, the CDR3 is TGTGCCAGCAGCCAGGGGGAGGGGGAGCTGTTTTTT. Encoded protein: CASSQGEGELFF.

This clone appeared a few times. One end of the junction does not line up with germline, which may come from a read error. This chain joins TRBV7-9 and TRBJ1-2; 7 bases match TRBD1. The CDR3 consists of 11 residues. The germline V gene encodes CDR1 SEHNR and CDR2 FQNEAQ (reference sequence). CDR3 amino acids: CASSREGAYSF. CDR3 DNA sequence: TGTGCCAGCAGCCGGGAGGGGGCATACTCCTTC.

The sample holds one count of this clone. The CDR3 loop is CASSQEVQSPLHF. The CDR3 nucleotides read TGTGCCAGCAGCCAAGAGGTGCAGTCACCCCTCCACTTT. The rearrangement links TRBV14 to TRBJ1-6, with no clear D. CDR1 is SGHDN and CDR2 is FVKESK in the germline V gene. The V gene lost 0 bases and the J gene lost 10 bases, with 7 bases spanning the gap. The CDR3 extends over 13 amino acids.

The chain couples TRBV30 to TRBJ2-2, with a possible D match to TRBD1 (5 bases). The CDR3 runs to 12 residues. Germline loops: CDR1 GTSNPN, CDR2 SVGIG (reference sequence). Trimming stripped 5 bases from V and 9 bases from J, with 13 bases between. CDR3 residues: CAWSTGARELFF. The CDR3 region has the DNA TGTGCCTGGTCTACAGGAGCACGGGAGCTGTTTTTT.

The chain employs TRBV6-6 and TRBJ2-7; 7 bases match TRBD1. The CDR3 loop spans 15 amino acids. V dropped 1 base and J dropped 2; count of bases not matched to a gene: 5. The V gene's germline CDR1 is MNHNY and CDR2 SVGAGI (reference sequence). CDR3: CASSYLTGTAYEQYF. DNA of the CDR3: TGTGCCAGCAGTTACTTAACCGGGACAGCCTACGAGCAGTACTTC.

The chain recombines TRBV7-2 with TRBJ2-2, with D unclear. Trimming took 6 bases from V and 1 from J, leaving 6 bases between them. The length of the CDR3 is 13 residues. The germline gives CDR1 SGHTA, CDR2 FQGNSA. CDR3 nucleotides: TGTGCCAGCAGTCCAAGGAACACCGGGGAGCTGTTTTTT. Translated: CASSPRNTGELFF.

The chain recombines TRBV2 with TRBJ2-5; the D is unclear. The CDR3 sequence is 11 residues long. Germline V gene data show CDR1 as SNHLY and CDR2 as FYNNEI. Trimming shortened V by 7 bases and J by 3 bases, and 6 bases separated the two germline ends. The CDR3 DNA reads TGTGCCAGCACACAGAAAGAGACCCAGTACTTC. Translation gives CASTQKETQYF. The full variable domain, in which reference TRBV2 and TRBJ2-5 provide the parts outside the CDR3, is EPEVTQTPSHQVTQMGQEVILRCVPISNHLYFYWYRQILGQKVEFLVSFYNNEISEKSEIFDDQFSVERPDGSNFTLKIRSTKLEDSAMYFCASTQKETQYFGPGTRLLVL.